This T cell receptor (beta chain) was recovered during a study of cytomegalovirus exposure and HLA in healthy donors. The CDR3 is made up of 14 amino acids. Trimming left V 2 bases short and J 6 bases short, with 10 bases between. Germline V gene lookup returns CDR1 MGHDK and CDR2 SYGVNS. PCR was performed using 60 Vbeta and 13 Jbeta primers. TCRdb's table, derived via immunoSEQ multiplex PCR, lists solely in-frame clones and lacks some. The sample has some 80,000 clones, about four fifths seen once. The sequenced sample consisted of PBMCs. The source of this sequence is a man between 35 and 55 years old in good health and CMV-seronegative. V gene TRBV25-1 combines with J gene TRBJ1-4; D ambiguous. CDR3 nucleotides: TGTGCCAGCAGTGAAGGAGGGAGAGATGAAAAACTGTTTTTT. Translated, it gives CASSEGGRDEKLFF.